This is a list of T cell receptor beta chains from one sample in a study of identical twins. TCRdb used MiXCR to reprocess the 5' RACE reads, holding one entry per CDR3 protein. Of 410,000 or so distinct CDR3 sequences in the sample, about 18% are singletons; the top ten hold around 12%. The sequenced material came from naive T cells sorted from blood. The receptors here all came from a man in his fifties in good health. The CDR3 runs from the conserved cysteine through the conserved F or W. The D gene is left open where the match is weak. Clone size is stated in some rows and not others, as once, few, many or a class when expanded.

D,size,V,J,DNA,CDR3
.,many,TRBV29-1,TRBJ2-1,TGCAGCGGTGGACGGAGTTACAATGAGCAGTTCTTC,CSGGRSYNEQFF
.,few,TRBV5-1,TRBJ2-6,TGCGCCAGCACCACCGGACACGGTGGCTCTGGGGCCAACGTCCTGACTTTC,CASTTGHGGSGANVLTF
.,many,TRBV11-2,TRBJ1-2,TGTGCCAGCTTTGGGTTTAGGAATGGCTACACCTTC,CASFGFRNGYTF
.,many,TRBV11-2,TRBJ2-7,TGTGCCAGCAGCTTAGAGGGCAACTCCTACGAGCAGTACTTC,CASSLEGNSYEQYF
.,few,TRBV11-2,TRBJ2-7,TGTGCCAGCAGCTTAGCCCTGCCCTCCTACGAGCAGTACTTC,CASSLALPSYEQYF
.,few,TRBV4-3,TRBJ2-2,TGCGCCAGCAGCCAAGAAGTGACGAACACCGGGGAGCTGTTTTTT,CASSQEVTNTGELFF
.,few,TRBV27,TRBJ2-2,TGTGCCAGCAGTGTCCCGAACACCGGGGAGCTGTTTTTT,CASSVPNTGELFF
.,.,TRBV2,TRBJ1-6,TGTGCCAGCAGTGAGGGTCGGCAGGGAAGAAATTCACCCCTCCACTTT,CASSEGRQGRNSPLHF
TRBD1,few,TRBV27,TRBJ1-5,TGTGCCAGCAGTCCTGGACAGGGCAGGGTCAATCAGCCCCAGCATTTT,CASSPGQGRVNQPQHF
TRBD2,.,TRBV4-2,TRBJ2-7,TGTGCCAGCAGCCACGTGACTAGCGGGAGAACAGGCGAGCAGTACTTC,CASSHVTSGRTGEQYF
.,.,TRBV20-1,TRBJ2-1,TGCAGTGCTGAGGCCCTTCGCCATGAGCAGTTCTTC,CSAEALRHEQFF
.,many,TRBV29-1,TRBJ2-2,TGCAGCGTTGACAAAGGGGCCGGGGAGCTGTTTTTT,CSVDKGAGELFF
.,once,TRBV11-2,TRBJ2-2,TGTGCCAGCAGCTCACTCGACTTGGCGAACACCGGGGAGCTGTTTTTT,CASSSLDLANTGELFF
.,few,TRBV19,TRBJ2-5,TGTGCCAGTAGTCCCTATTGGACGGCGTACCAAGAGACCCAGTACTTC,CASSPYWTAYQETQYF
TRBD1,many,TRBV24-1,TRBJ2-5,TGTGCCACCAGTGATTGGGGGACAGGGTCTTCTCAAGAGACCCAGTACTTC,CATSDWGTGSSQETQYF
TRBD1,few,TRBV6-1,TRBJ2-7,TGTGCCAGCAGCCCCTCCGGGACAGGGTCCTACGAGCAGTACTTC,CASSPSGTGSYEQYF
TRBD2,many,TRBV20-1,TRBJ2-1,TGCAGTGCTAGGGTCGGCGGGGGGCGGGATGAGCAGTTCTTC,CSARVGGGRDEQFF
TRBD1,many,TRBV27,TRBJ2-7,TGTGCCAGCAGTATGGACGGGACAGGGGTTTCCTACGAGCAGTACTTC,CASSMDGTGVSYEQYF
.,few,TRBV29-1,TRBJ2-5,TGCAGCGTTGAAGAAGTACCAGGGGGAGGTTTCGGAGAGACCCAGTACTTC,CSVEEVPGGGFGETQYF
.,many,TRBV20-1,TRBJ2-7,TGCAGTGCTAGGGGACTGACCTACGAGCAGTACTTC,CSARGLTYEQYF
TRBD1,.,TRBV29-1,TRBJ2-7,TGCAGCGCCGGGACAGGGCGTTACGAGCAGTACTTC,CSAGTGRYEQYF
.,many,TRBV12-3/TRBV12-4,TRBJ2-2,TGTGCCAGCAGTTTAACGGTTTTCGGGGAGCTGTTTTTT,CASSLTVFGELFF
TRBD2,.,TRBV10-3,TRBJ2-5,TGTGCCATCAGCCTACTAGCGGGGGGAGTTCAAGAGACCCAGTACTTC,CAISLLAGGVQETQYF
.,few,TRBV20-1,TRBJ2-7,TGCAGTGCTAGGGACCTTAGAACCTACGAGCAGTACTTC,CSARDLRTYEQYF
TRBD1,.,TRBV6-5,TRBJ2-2,TGTGCCAGCAGTTACTCGAGTTCTGGGCAGGGGGCACCCGGGGAGCTGTTTTTT,CASSYSSSGQGAPGELFF
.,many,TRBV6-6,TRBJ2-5,TGTGCCAGCAGTCCGGGGACAACAGAGACCCAGTACTTC,CASSPGTTETQYF
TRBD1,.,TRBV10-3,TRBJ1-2,TGTGCCATCAGGCCTGAACAGGGGGGAGGCTACACCTTC,CAIRPEQGGGYTF
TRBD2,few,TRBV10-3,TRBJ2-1,TGTGCCATCGGCGGGGGGGCAGGCAATGAGCAGTTCTTC,CAIGGGAGNEQFF
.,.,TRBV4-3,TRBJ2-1,TGCGCCAGCAGCCAATACGGGGCGTGGGGGCAGTTCTTC,CASSQYGAWGQFF
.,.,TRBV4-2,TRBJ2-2,TGTGCCAGCAGCCAAGGCGCGCACTACTCCCTCATCGGGGAGCTGTTTTTT,CASSQGAHYSLIGELFF
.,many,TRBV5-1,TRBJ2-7,TGCGCCAGCAGCTTGTTAACGGGTGGGACCTACGAGCAGTACTTC,CASSLLTGGTYEQYF
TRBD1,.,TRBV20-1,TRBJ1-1,TGCAGTGCTAGCTACAGGGGGGACACTGAAGCTTTCTTT,CSASYRGDTEAFF
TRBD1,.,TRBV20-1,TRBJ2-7,TGCAGTGCTAGGGGGGGGGACAGGGTCCACGAGCAGTACTTC,CSARGGDRVHEQYF
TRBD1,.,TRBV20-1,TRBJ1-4,TGCAGTGCTAGAGATCTCAGGGGGTCCAATGAAAAACTGTTTTTT,CSARDLRGSNEKLFF
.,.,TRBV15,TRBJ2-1,TGTGCCACCAGCAGAGAACGCGTTCCACACTCCTACAATGAGCAGTTCTTC,CATSRERVPHSYNEQFF
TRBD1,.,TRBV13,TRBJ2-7,TGTGCCAGCAGCACTCATATTGACAGGGGGAATTCCTACGAGCAGTACTTC,CASSTHIDRGNSYEQYF
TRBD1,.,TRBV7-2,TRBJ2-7,TGTGCCAGCAGCCCCTACGCGGGACAGGCCTCAATCGAGCAGTACTTC,CASSPYAGQASIEQYF
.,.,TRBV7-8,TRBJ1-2,TGTGCCAGCAGCCGAAGGGACACCTACTATGGCTACACCTTC,CASSRRDTYYGYTF
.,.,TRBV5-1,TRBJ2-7,TGCGCCAGCAGCTTGGACTACTCCTACGAGCAGTACTTC,CASSLDYSYEQYF
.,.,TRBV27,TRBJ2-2,TGTGCCAGCAGTTTTGTCGCAGGGACCGGGGAGCTGTTTTTT,CASSFVAGTGELFF
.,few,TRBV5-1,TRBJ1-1,TGCGCCAGCACACCCGACTCGGGGCGGTACACTGAAGCTTTCTTT,CASTPDSGRYTEAFF
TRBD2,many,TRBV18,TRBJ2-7,TGTGCCAGCTCACTCGGGACTAGCGGGACTATCTCCTACGAGCAGTACTTC,CASSLGTSGTISYEQYF
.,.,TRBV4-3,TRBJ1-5,TGCGCCAGCAGCCAAGATCTTAGGACGGATCAGCCCCAGCATTTT,CASSQDLRTDQPQHF
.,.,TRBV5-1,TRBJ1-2,TGCGCCAGCAGCCCCCGCGGGCAGGAGAACTATGGCTACACCTTC,CASSPRGQENYGYTF
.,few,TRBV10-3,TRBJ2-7,TGTGCCATCAGCCCAGGCTCCTACGAGCAGTACTTC,CAISPGSYEQYF
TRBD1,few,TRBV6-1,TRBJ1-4,TGTGCCAGCAGTCGGGACAGGGGTTCCCTTAATGAAAAACTGTTTTTT,CASSRDRGSLNEKLFF
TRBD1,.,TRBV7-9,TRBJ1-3,TGTGCCAGCAGCTTCGTTGACAGGGCGAAGGGAAACACCATATATTTT,CASSFVDRAKGNTIYF
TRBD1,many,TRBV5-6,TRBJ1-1,TGTGCCAGCAGCCAGACAGGGGGCACTGAAGCTTTCTTT,CASSQTGGTEAFF
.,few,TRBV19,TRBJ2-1,TGTGCCAGTAGACCCGAAGGGATCAATGAGCAGTTCTTC,CASRPEGINEQFF
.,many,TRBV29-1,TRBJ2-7,TGCAGCGGTGGGGTGTTTCAGGAGCAGTACTTC,CSGGVFQEQYF
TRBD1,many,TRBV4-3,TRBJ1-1,TGCGCCAGCAGCCGGGCAGGGGGAGGGAGAACTGAAGCTTTCTTT,CASSRAGGGRTEAFF